The 22 T cell receptor beta chains below were found in one sample sequenced in a study of cytomegalovirus exposure and HLA in healthy donors. The PCR ran on 60 Vbeta and 13 Jbeta primers. Clones were read by immunoSEQ multiplex PCR, and TCRdb kept only the in-frame ones, dropping some. The sample has some 190,000 clones; around 90% are singletons. Sequencing was carried out using PBMCs. These TCRs come from a boy aged 2 to 10 in good health and CMV-seronegative.

The J gene is TRBJ1-6, the V gene TRBV30, with D possibly being TRBD1 (5 bases). The CDR3 consists of 14 residues. The V gene lost 5 bases and the J gene lost 8 bases, with 16 bases spanning the gap. Germline V gene sequence: CDR1 GTSNPN, CDR2 SVGIG (reference sequence). In DNA form, the CDR3 reads TGTGCCTGGTCAACCGTGGGCAGGGATTCACCCCTCCACTTT. As protein: CAWSTVGRDSPLHF.

The rearrangement links TRBV19 to TRBJ1-1, with a weak D call TRBD1 (5 bases). Germline V gives CDR1 LNHDA, CDR2 SQIVND (reference sequence). Trimming took 11 bases from V and 3 from J, leaving 22 bases between them. This CDR3 spans 15 amino acids. CDR3 DNA sequence: TGTGCCGCCTCGCGGGGCGCAACTCCTTACACTGAAGCTTTCTTT. Its protein product is CAASRGATPYTEAFF.

Points on this clone: A read error may produce the germline difference seen at one junction end. V is TRBV7-9 and J is TRBJ2-3; 8 nucleotides match TRBD2. CDR3 length: 16 amino acids. The V gene's germline CDR1 is SEHNR and CDR2 FQNEAQ (reference sequence). The CDR3 nucleotides read TGTTCCAGCAGCTTGGAGCGGGGGACTAGCACAGATACGCAGTATTTT. Residues: CSSSLERGTSTDTQYF.

This clone has only one observation. The genes are TRBV5-4 and TRBJ2-7, with TRBD2 matching over 8 bases. The CDR3 length is 13 residues. With 5 bases clipped from V and 1 base from J, the junction kept 2 bases outside the gene matches. Germline assignment: CDR1 SGHNT and CDR2 YYREEE (reference sequence). The CDR3 loop reads CASSPSGSYEQYF. The CDR3 bases are TGTGCCAGCAGTCCTAGCGGGTCCTACGAGCAGTACTTC.

This clone is a singleton in its sample. The CDR3 DNA sequence: TGTGCCAGCGGAAGCCCGCCCAGGGAAAAACTGTTTTTT. Translated, it gives CASGSPPREKLFF. This rearrangement joins TRBV28 to TRBJ1-4; D remains ambiguous. The germline V and J ends were trimmed by 8 bases and 8 bases, with 15 bases remaining between them. The CDR3 loop spans 13 amino acids. CDR1 and CDR2 (germline): MDHEN, SYDVKM.

The chain has TRBV30 and TRBJ2-7; D is unresolved. The germline gives CDR1 GTSNPN, CDR2 SVGIG (reference sequence). The length of the CDR3 is 14 residues. The V end was cut by 2 bases, the J end by 4 bases, with 15 bases between. CDR3 amino acids: CAWSQVPITYEQYF. The CDR3, as DNA: TGTGCCTGGAGTCAGGTTCCGATAACTTACGAGCAGTACTTC.

The rearrangement links TRBV29-1 to TRBJ2-3; D is possibly TRBD1 (6 bases). CDR1 is SQVTM and CDR2 is ANQGSEA in the germline V gene. The V and J ends lost 7 bases and 2 bases respectively, with 22 bases between them. The CDR3 is made up of 16 amino acids. CDR3 region: CSAQKIYRDTTDTQYF. Written as DNA, the CDR3 is TGCAGCGCCCAAAAAATTTACCGGGACACCACAGATACGCAGTATTTT.

This sequence joins TRBV29-1 and TRBJ2-2, with 7 bases identical to TRBD2. Germline V lookup: CDR1 SQVTM, CDR2 ANQGSEA. This CDR3 has 15 amino acids. V lost 2 bases, J lost 6 bases, and 9 bases stayed unmatched. The CDR3 bases are TGCAGCGTTGAATTGGGGCTAGCGGTGGCCGGGGAGCTGTTTTTT. It specifies CSVELGLAVAGELFF.

This clone was seen just once. The gene calls are TRBV6-5 and TRBJ2-3; the match to TRBD2 covers 9 bases. With V trimmed by 6 bases and J by 3 bases, 7 bases remained unmatched. Germline V gene lookup returns CDR1 MNHEY and CDR2 SVGAGI. This CDR3 region has 15 residues. The CDR3 nucleotides are TGTGCCAGCAGCGACCGGGCGGGGGGGACAGATACGCAGTATTTT. This gives the protein CASSDRAGGTDTQYF.

This clone was seen a handful of times. In nucleotides, the CDR3 is TGTGCCAGCAGTGGTAGGAACACTGAAGCTTTCTTT. It specifies CASSGRNTEAFF. The chain employs TRBV6-1 and TRBJ1-1; no firm D call. V was trimmed by 4 bases and J by 1 base, leaving 4 bases between them. The CDR3 is made up of 12 amino acids. The germline V gene has CDR1 MNHNS and CDR2 SASEGT.

The rearrangement links TRBV19 to TRBJ2-7; D is possibly TRBD1 (6 bases). The V end was cut by 3 bases, the J end by 0 bases, with 12 bases between. CDR3 length equals 15 residues. From germline, CDR1 is LNHDA and CDR2 SQIVND (reference sequence). CDR3 loop: CASSIFRGPSYEQYF. CDR3 sequence (DNA): TGTGCCAGTAGTATTTTCAGGGGCCCCTCCTACGAGCAGTACTTC.

The chain recombines TRBV7-2 with TRBJ1-1; 8 bases are shared with TRBD1. The CDR3 contains 16 residues. CDR1 and CDR2 (germline): SGHTA, FQGNSA. V was clipped by 4 bases and J by 3 bases; unmatched bases: 10. CDR3 in amino acids: CASSSTGQGSYTEAFF. CDR3 DNA: TGTGCCAGCAGCTCTACCGGACAGGGATCCTACACTGAAGCTTTCTTT.

This rearrangement joins TRBV11-2 to TRBJ1-2, with 7 bases identical to TRBD1. Germline V gives CDR1 SGHAT, CDR2 FQNNGV. With V trimmed by 4 bases and J by 6 bases, 8 bases remained unmatched. The length of the CDR3 is 14 residues. The CDR3 bases are TGTGCCAGCAGCTCTGCTGGGACAGAGGATGGCTACACCTTC. Translation gives CASSSAGTEDGYTF.

J is TRBJ2-1 and V is TRBV13; D possibly corresponds to TRBD2 (5 bases). The CDR3 totals 12 residues. V was shortened by 5 bases and J by 5 bases, with 7 bases between the two germline ends. Germline lookup yields CDR1 PRHDT and CDR2 FYEKMQ (reference sequence). In nucleotides, the CDR3 is TGTGCCAGCAGCCGGGGAGACAATGAGCAGTTCTTC. Translated: CASSRGDNEQFF.

This clone appeared a single time. The V call is TRBV18, the J call TRBJ1-5; 9 nucleotides match TRBD1. The V and J ends lost 6 bases and 8 bases, in that order; junction bases with no gene match: 17. The CDR3 is 17 amino acids. CDR1 and CDR2 (germline): KGHSH, LQKENI. The CDR3 sequence: CASSPKGQGLLEEPQHF. CDR3 coding DNA: TGTGCCAGCTCCCCTAAAGGACAGGGGCTCTTGGAAGAGCCCCAGCATTTT.

The CDR3 loop reads CASSVRGDRVEYGYTF. CDR3 bases: TGTGCCAGCAGCGTACGGGGGGACAGGGTGGAGTATGGCTACACCTTC. V usage is TRBV9 and J usage is TRBJ1-2; 9 nucleotides align to TRBD1. The CDR3 extends over 16 amino acids. The V and J ends lost 1 base and 5 bases, in that order; junction bases with no gene match: 9. Germline V CDR1 and CDR2: SGDLS, YYNGEE.

V and J are TRBV30 and TRBJ2-7; TRBD1 agrees at 7 bases. Trimming took 2 bases from V and 4 from J; bases not matched to a gene: 5. Germline assignment: CDR1 GTSNPN and CDR2 SVGIG (reference sequence). This CDR3 contains 13 residues. The CDR3 here is CAWSFDRVYEQYF. For the CDR3, the DNA is TGTGCCTGGAGTTTCGACAGGGTGTACGAGCAGTACTTC.

The rearrangement uses TRBV5-5 and TRBJ2-7, with 7 bases fitting TRBD1. The CDR3 consists of 14 residues. CDR1 and CDR2 from the germline V gene are SGHKS and YYEKEE (reference sequence). V was pared by 4 bases and J by 1 base, with 5 bases of the junction left unmatched. CDR3: CASSLGQLSYEQYF. The CDR3 nucleotides are TGTGCCAGCAGCCTGGGACAGCTTTCCTACGAGCAGTACTTC.

The CDR3 DNA is TGTGCCAGCAGTTTAAGTCCAGGGGGAGGTAATCAGCCCCAGCATTTT. This codes for CASSLSPGGGNQPQHF. The chain uses TRBV28 and TRBJ1-5, with 7 bases matching TRBD1. The V and J ends lost 2 bases and 4 bases, in that order; junction bases with no gene match: 8. This CDR3 has 16 residues. The germline gives CDR1 MDHEN, CDR2 SYDVKM.

The V and J genes are TRBV2 and TRBJ2-3; D perhaps matches TRBD2 (6 bases). Germline CDR1 reads SNHLY; CDR2 reads FYNNEI. With 4 bases removed from V and 2 bases from J, the gap between germline ends came to 7 bases. The CDR3 runs 13 residues. The CDR3, as DNA: TGTGCCAGCAGTGGGGGACTCACAGATACGCAGTATTTT. Translating it yields CASSGGLTDTQYF.

The V call is TRBV27, the J call TRBJ1-2; D perhaps matches TRBD1 (5 bases). CDR1 is MNHEY and CDR2 is SMNVEV in the germline V gene (reference sequence). The CDR3 is 16 amino acids. V lost 6 bases to trimming and J lost 0 bases, with 17 bases between them. The CDR3 here is CASRTIWTPANYGYTF. CDR3 sequence (DNA): TGTGCCAGCAGGACCATTTGGACACCAGCTAACTATGGCTACACCTTC.

The V call is TRBV5-1, the J call TRBJ1-2; D uncertain. Per germline, CDR1 SGHRS and CDR2 YFSETQ. The V end was cut by 3 bases, the J end by 4 bases, with 25 bases between. The CDR3 length is 18 residues. Here the CDR3 DNA reads TGCGCCAGCAGCTCCACACCGGTAGGGAGGAAGTTTAGCTATGGCTACACCTTC. Protein: CASSSTPVGRKFSYGYTF.